This T cell receptor beta chain originates from a study of shared clonotypes between healthy human individuals. At the level of the study: Donor composition was a couple of women and a few men, aged 18 to 49. Donors had three CD4 naive, three CD4 memory, two CD8 naive and one CD8 memory plate apiece.

The data were produced by immunoSEQ multiplex PCR, yet TCRdb's version contains in-frame clones alone and is incomplete. The data contain millions of clones, roughly nine tenths of them singletons. The ends were cut back, 0 bases at V and 1 base at J, with 11 bases in the middle. CDR3 length: 15 residues. CDR1 is SGHDT, CDR2 YYEEEE, per germline. Broader study findings: Sharing across several donors was seen in 4.5% to 5.5% of naive CD4 clonotypes.

Remarks on this clone: As yet, its antigen is unknown.

Material: naive CD4+ T cells sorted from blood. Subset specified: CD45RA+ positively selected. The TCR was taken from a man younger than 35 in good health. The J gene is TRBJ2-7, the V gene TRBV5-6; no clear D gene. This CDR3 is CASSLVGSTSYEQYF. The DNA for the CDR3 is TGTGCCAGCAGCTTGGTAGGGTCGACGTCCTACGAGCAGTACTTC.